The subject of this entry is one TCR beta chain. Produced via immunoSEQ multiplex PCR; TCRdb's table is partial and in-frame only. Among around 140,000 clones listed, more than 80% were seen once. Seattle patients were enrolled during active infection and followed longitudinally. The source of the sample is a study of blood T cell repertoires in COVID-19. Overall study context: The cDNA or gDNA used as material had been derived from T cells, B-cell-depleted T cells, or PBMCs.

From germline, CDR1 is SGHAT and CDR2 FQNNGV. The CDR3 totals 15 residues. V lost 4 bases and J lost 7; bases outside the gene matches: 10. The receptor comes from a man younger than 35 with COVID-19, enrolled during active disease. Sequencing was done on a sample of peripheral blood. J is TRBJ1-2 and V is TRBV11-2, with TRBD1 matching 9 bases. The CDR3 DNA is TGTGCCAGCAGCTCCCACAGGGGGCGAGTTCCTGGCTACACCTTC. Translating gives CASSSHRGRVPGYTF. Filled out from reference TRBV11-2 and TRBJ1-2, the complete variable domain reads EAGVAQSPRYKIIEKRQSVAFWCNPISGHATLYWYQQILGQGPKLLIQFQNNGVVDDSQLPKDRFSAERLKGVDSTLKIQPAKLEDSAVYLCASSSHRGRVPGYTFGSGTRLTVV.